These 18 T cell receptor beta chains were all obtained from the same sample, sequenced in a study of cytomegalovirus exposure and HLA in healthy donors. Researchers ran the PCR with 60 Vbeta and 13 Jbeta primers. TCRdb keeps only in-frame clones here, not all; method: immunoSEQ multiplex PCR. This table holds about 99,000 clones, approximately 78% found once. The sequenced sample consisted of PBMCs. The receptors come from a woman in her thirties or forties in good health and CMV-seronegative.

The chain has TRBV19 and TRBJ1-1; D unresolved. Germline CDR1 and CDR2: LNHDA and SQIVND (reference sequence). The CDR3 runs to 13 residues. V was cut by 5 bases and J by 6 bases, with 13 bases left in between. This CDR3 is CASSPFEGAEAFF. DNA of the CDR3: TGTGCCAGTAGTCCCTTTGAGGGAGCTGAAGCTTTCTTT.

The chain carries TRBV9 and TRBJ1-5; 8 nucleotides line up with TRBD1. In germline, CDR1 is SGDLS, CDR2 YYNGEE. CDR3 length: 14 residues. V was pared by 3 bases and J by 6 bases, with 5 bases of the junction left unmatched. CDR3 sequence (DNA): TGTGCCAGCAGCGGGACAGGGAATGCTCAGCCCCAGCATTTT. Its translation is CASSGTGNAQPQHF.

The chain recombines TRBV19 with TRBJ2-3, with TRBD2 matching over 8 bases. Losses at the gene ends were 9 bases for V and 2 bases for J; bases not matched to a gene: 7. CDR3 length: 14 amino acids. The germline gives CDR1 LNHDA, CDR2 SQIVND (reference sequence). The CDR3 here is CASTSGGVTDTQYF. In DNA form, the CDR3 reads TGTGCCAGCACTTCGGGAGGGGTCACAGATACGCAGTATTTT. The variable domain in full, completed from reference TRBV19 and TRBJ2-3, reads DGGITQSPKYLFRKEGQNVTLSCEQNLNHDAMYWYRQDPGQGLRLIYYSQIVNDFQKGDIAEGYSVSREKKESFPLTVTSAQKNPTAFYLCASTSGGVTDTQYFGPGTRLTVL.

The chain joins TRBV28 to TRBJ1-5, with D unresolved. CDR3 length: 15 amino acids. V lost 2 bases and J lost 0, with 8 bases in between. Germline-derived CDR1 and CDR2 are MDHEN and SYDVKM. The CDR3 coding sequence is TGTGCCAGCAGTTTAAAACAGTTTAGCAATCAGCCCCAGCATTTT. It encodes CASSLKQFSNQPQHF.

The chain combines TRBV7-2 with TRBJ2-1; tentative D call: TRBD2 (6 bases). Germline lookup yields CDR1 SGHTA and CDR2 FQGNSA. Trimming stripped 1 base from V and 0 bases from J, with 16 bases between. This CDR3 spans 18 amino acids. The CDR3 coding sequence is TGTGCCAGCAGCTTAGGGAAGTGGGACGGGGGCTCCTACAATGAGCAGTTCTTC. This encodes CASSLGKWDGGSYNEQFF.

The J gene is TRBJ2-5, the V gene TRBV2; D call uncertain. V gave up 2 bases and J gave up 7 bases, with 8 bases separating them. The CDR3 consists of 12 residues. The germline CDR1 and CDR2 sequences are SNHLY and FYNNEI. CDR3 region: CASSEPPGTQYF. DNA for the CDR3: TGTGCCAGCAGTGAACCCCCAGGGACCCAGTACTTC.

V usage is TRBV28 and J usage is TRBJ1-1; TRBD1 agrees at 9 bases. V gave up 4 bases and J gave up 4 bases; unmatched junction bases: 13. The germline V gene has CDR1 MDHEN and CDR2 SYDVKM. The CDR3 is made up of 17 amino acids. CDR3 region: CASSSSPGTGRGTEAFF. The CDR3, as DNA: TGTGCCAGCAGTTCCAGTCCCGGGACAGGGAGAGGCACTGAAGCTTTCTTT.

The chain uses TRBV5-4 and TRBJ2-3, with 10 bases lining up with TRBD2. The junction had 5 bases not matched to a gene; V was cut back by 4 bases and J by 0 bases. CDR3 length: 16 residues. Germline V gene data show CDR1 as SGHNT and CDR2 as YYREEE (reference sequence). The CDR3: CASSLLTSGSTDTQYF. The CDR3 nucleotides are TGTGCCAGCAGCCTGCTGACTAGCGGGAGCACAGATACGCAGTATTTT.

This clone was seen more than once but under ten times. The chain employs TRBV19 and TRBJ1-1; D might be TRBD1 (5 bases). The length of the CDR3 is 11 residues. CDR1 and CDR2 (germline): LNHDA, SQIVND (reference sequence). V gave up 5 bases and J gave up 6 bases, with 7 bases separating them. CDR3 DNA sequence: TGTGCCAGTAGTGAAGGGGCTGAAGCTTTCTTT. This encodes CASSEGAEAFF.

V usage is TRBV7-2 and J usage is TRBJ1-2; TRBD1 is a possible D gene (5 bases). The CDR3 is 12 residues long. CDR1 and CDR2 (germline): SGHTA, FQGNSA. The V and J ends lost 4 bases and 4 bases respectively, with 7 bases between them. CDR3 sequence (DNA): TGTGCCAGCAGCTCGGACACCTATGGCTACACCTTC. Its protein is CASSSDTYGYTF. Full variable domain (remainder filled in from reference TRBV7-2 and TRBJ1-2): GAGVSQSPSNKVTEKGKDVELRCDPISGHTALYWYRQSLGQGLEFLIYFQGNSAPDKSGLPSDRFSAERTGGSVSTLTIQRTQQEDSAVYLCASSSDTYGYTFGSGTRLTVV.

J is TRBJ2-1 and V is TRBV4-3; a possible D gene is TRBD2 (7 bases). Looked up from germline, CDR1 is LGHNA and CDR2 is YSLEER. CDR3 length equals 20 residues. V gave up 3 bases and J gave up 4 bases, with 28 bases separating them. The CDR3 nucleotides are TGCGCCAGCAGCCACAACCCCGCCCGAAGGGGAGGGGGGAAGTACAATGAGCAGTTCTTC. It translates to CASSHNPARRGGGKYNEQFF.

The rearrangement links TRBV28 to TRBJ1-2; D is perhaps TRBD1 (6 bases). The CDR3 totals 14 residues. Trimming shortened V by 8 bases and J by 4 bases, and 17 bases separated the two germline ends. Germline-derived CDR1 and CDR2 are MDHEN and SYDVKM. This CDR3 reads CASLRGQFPYGYTF. The DNA for the CDR3 is TGTGCCAGCCTTCGAGGACAGTTTCCCTATGGCTACACCTTC.

This chain joins TRBV5-1 and TRBJ2-3, with 7 nucleotides matching TRBD2. The CDR3 length is 16 residues. Germline loops: CDR1 SGHRS, CDR2 YFSETQ. The junction had 6 bases not matched to a gene; V was cut back by 0 bases and J by 2 bases. CDR3 in amino acids: CASSLAIGGDTDTQYF. DNA of the CDR3: TGCGCCAGCAGCTTGGCTATTGGGGGGGACACAGATACGCAGTATTTT.

The genes are TRBV28 and TRBJ1-2; D possibly corresponds to TRBD1 (6 bases). V lost 5 bases, J lost 7 bases, and 8 bases lay in between. The CDR3 loop spans 11 amino acids. Looked up from germline, CDR1 is MDHEN and CDR2 is SYDVKM. The CDR3, as DNA: TGTGCCAGCAGTGTCAGGGGTGGCTACACCTTC. Translating gives CASSVRGGYTF.

V and J are TRBV6-7 and TRBJ1-4; D unclear. TRBV6-7 is given ORF status, its function remaining uncertain. This CDR3 contains 17 residues. The V and J ends lost 6 bases and 2 bases respectively, with 19 bases between them. For the CDR3, the DNA is TGTGCCAGCAGGGATTCGGACTCTCTGTCCACTAATGAAAAACTGTTTTTT. It specifies CASRDSDSLSTNEKLFF.

The rearrangement links TRBV13 to TRBJ2-2, with D possibly matching TRBD2 (6 bases). Trimming cost V 5 bases and J 1 base, with 26 bases left between them. This CDR3 has 20 residues. Per germline, CDR1 PRHDT and CDR2 FYEKMQ (reference sequence). The CDR3 bases are TGTGCCAGCAGCCCCGATCCGGGAGAATTTATAGCGGAGAACACCGGGGAGCTGTTTTTT. Translating gives CASSPDPGEFIAENTGELFF.

The J gene is TRBJ1-2, the V gene TRBV7-9; 7 bases align to TRBD1. The germline V gene encodes CDR1 SEHNR and CDR2 FQNEAQ (reference sequence). The ends lost 5 bases at V and 4 bases at J; junction bases unmatched: 7. The CDR3 runs to 14 residues. The CDR3 DNA reads as TGTGCCAGCAGCGCGCAGGGACAGAGCTATGGCTACACCTTC. It specifies CASSAQGQSYGYTF.

The gene calls are TRBV15 and TRBJ2-1; 8 bases map to TRBD2. Trimming cost V 5 bases and J 3 bases; bases outside gene matches: 9. This CDR3 region has 16 residues. Germline V gene data show CDR1 as LNHNV and CDR2 as YYDKDF (reference sequence). CDR3 DNA: TGTGCCACCAGCCCCTACCTCCTAGCGGGCTACAATGAGCAGTTCTTC. This codes for CATSPYLLAGYNEQFF.